This paragraph reports one T cell receptor (beta chain). Antigen unknown. CDR1 is LGHDT, CDR2 YNNKEL, per germline (reference sequence). V was pared by 1 base and J by 4 bases, with 7 bases between. CDR3 length: 14 residues. UMIs and sample barcodes were carried by the TCR alpha and TCR beta cDNA libraries that 5'RACE produced using constant-segment primers. Each CDR3 protein gets one entry after TCRdb re-called the 5' RACE reads with MiXCR. In the table there are hundreds of thousands of distinct CDR3 sequences, roughly a quarter of which are singletons. This entry belongs to a study of T-cell memory formation after mild COVID-19. In the study overall: In these data, TCR clusters were largely donor specific. Study-level findings and limits: The main location of contracting CD4+ clones was CM and EM, and that of contracting CD8+ clones was EMRA. Clones that contracted from day 15 to 85 were balanced CD4/CD8, while later expanders leaned CD4+.

Input material: PBMCs or a T cell subset sorted from them (not recorded which). V gene TRBV3-1 combines with J gene TRBJ2-2; D unresolved. This receptor was obtained from an adult woman who had mild COVID-19 (a few samples of this study predate the infection). Cell type and time point are not known. This CDR3 is CASSQGTVTGELFF. The CDR3, as DNA: TGTGCCAGCAGCCAAGGCACCGTCACCGGGGAGCTGTTTTTT. Drawing the rest from reference TRBV3-1 and TRBJ2-2, the complete variable domain is DTAVSQTPKYLVTQMGNDKSIKCEQNLGHDTMYWYKQDSKKFLKIMFSYNNKELIINETVPNRFSPKSPDKAHLNLHINSLELGDSAVYFCASSQGTVTGELFFGEGSRLTVL.